This TCR beta chain was recorded in a study of T cells after yellow fever vaccination. This clonotype was observed many times. Trimming removed 8 bases from V and 4 bases from J, with 14 bases in between. This CDR3 is built from 13 residues. In germline, CDR1 is MDHEN, CDR2 SYDVKM. TCRdb re-called the 5' RACE reads with MiXCR, one entry per CDR3 protein. The sample lists about 360,000 distinct CDR3 sequences, 6.2% occurring once. The genes are TRBV28 and TRBJ2-5; D tentatively fits TRBD1 or TRBD2 (5 bases each). The sequence was collected from a man aged 25 to 45 who received the YFV17D yellow fever vaccine. The sample in question was PBMCs, obtained 5 days after the yellow fever booster vaccination. CDR3 nucleotide sequence: TGTGCCAGCGGGCGACGAGGGACAGAGACCCAGTACTTC. This codes for CASGRRGTETQYF.